Here is one T cell receptor (beta chain) with its context. What it binds is unknown. This CDR3 is also generated by other DNA sequences in the sample. This record belongs to a study of T cell responses to AZD1222 COVID-19 vaccine. This table comes from immunoSEQ multiplex PCR, and its TCRdb copy is limited to in-frame clones, with some not included. The table shows about 160,000 clones, with 94% occurring only once. General study findings and limits: The donor group comprised mostly white British people and more females; the analysis possibly underestimated clonal diversity.

The ends were cut back, 4 bases at V and 5 bases at J, with 13 bases in the middle. Germline assignment: CDR1 SGHRS and CDR2 YFSETQ. The CDR3 totals 14 residues. The specimen was peripheral blood, collected on day 0 of AZD1222 vaccination. The chain carries TRBV5-1 and TRBJ1-5; perhaps TRBD1 as D (5 bases). This clonotype was obtained from an adult in good health. The CDR3 spells CASSPQGGDQPQHF. CDR3 DNA sequence: TGCGCCAGCAGCCCTCAGGGTGGTGATCAGCCCCAGCATTTT.